This T cell receptor (beta chain) was sequenced during a study of cytomegalovirus exposure and HLA in healthy donors. Findings of the study overall: Analysis was performed later, and it showed HLA-associated TCR beta chains to be more clonally expanded than equally common others.

Turning to this clone: Its specificity is unknown. Germline and junction disagree at one end, which may indicate a read error.

60 Vbeta and 13 Jbeta primers were used in PCR. TCRdb keeps only in-frame clones here, not all; method: immunoSEQ multiplex PCR. The data contain around 140,000 clones, approximately 75% of them singletons. The CDR3 is 12 residues long. Germline V gives CDR1 SEHNR, CDR2 FQNEAQ (reference sequence). The sequencing sample was made of PBMCs. The TCR comes from a man in his fifties or sixties in good health and CMV-seropositive. The chain employs TRBV7-9 and TRBJ1-2; a weak D match, TRBD1 (6 bases). CDR3 loop: CSSSGDSSGYTF. The DNA of the CDR3 is TGTTCCAGCTCAGGGGATTCAAGCGGCTACACCTTC.